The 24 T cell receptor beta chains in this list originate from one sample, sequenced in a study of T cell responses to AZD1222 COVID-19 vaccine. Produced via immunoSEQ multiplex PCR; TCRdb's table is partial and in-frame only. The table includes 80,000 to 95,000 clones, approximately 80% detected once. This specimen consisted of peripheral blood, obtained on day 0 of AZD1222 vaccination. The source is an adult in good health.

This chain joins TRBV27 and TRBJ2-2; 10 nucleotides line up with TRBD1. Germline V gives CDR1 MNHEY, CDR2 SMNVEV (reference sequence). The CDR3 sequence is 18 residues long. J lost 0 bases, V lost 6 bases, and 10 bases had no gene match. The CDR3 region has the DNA TGTGCCAGCAGAGCCGGGACAGGGGTCCTGTCGAACACCGGGGAGCTGTTTTTT. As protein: CASRAGTGVLSNTGELFF.

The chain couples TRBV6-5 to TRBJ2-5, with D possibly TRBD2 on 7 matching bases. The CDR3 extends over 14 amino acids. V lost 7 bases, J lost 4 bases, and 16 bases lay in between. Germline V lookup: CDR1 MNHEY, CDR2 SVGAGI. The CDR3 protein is CASTQGRGGETQYF. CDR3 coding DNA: TGTGCCAGCACCCAGGGTAGGGGGGGAGAGACCCAGTACTTC.

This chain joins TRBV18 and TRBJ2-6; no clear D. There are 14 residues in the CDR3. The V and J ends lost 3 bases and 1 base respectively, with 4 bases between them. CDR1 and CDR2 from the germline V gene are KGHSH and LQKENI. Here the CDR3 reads CASSPQSGANVLTF. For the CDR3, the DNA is TGTGCCAGCTCACCCCAGTCTGGGGCCAACGTCCTGACTTTC.

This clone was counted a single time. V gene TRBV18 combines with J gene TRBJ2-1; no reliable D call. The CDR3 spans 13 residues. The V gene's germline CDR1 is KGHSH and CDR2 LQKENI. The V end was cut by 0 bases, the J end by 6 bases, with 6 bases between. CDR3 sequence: CASSPPSLNEQFF. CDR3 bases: TGTGCCAGCTCACCACCGTCCCTCAATGAGCAGTTCTTC.

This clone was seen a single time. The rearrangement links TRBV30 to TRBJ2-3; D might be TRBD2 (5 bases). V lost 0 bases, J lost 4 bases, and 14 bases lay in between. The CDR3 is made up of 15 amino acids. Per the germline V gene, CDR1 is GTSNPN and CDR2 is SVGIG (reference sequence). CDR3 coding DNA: TGTGCCTGGAGTGTAGGTGGGAGCAAGGCAGATACGCAGTATTTT. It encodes CAWSVGGSKADTQYF.

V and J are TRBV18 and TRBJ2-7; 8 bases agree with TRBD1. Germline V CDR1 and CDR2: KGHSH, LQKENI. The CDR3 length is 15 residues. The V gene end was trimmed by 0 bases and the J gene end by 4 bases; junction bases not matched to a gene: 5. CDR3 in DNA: TGTGCCAGCTCACCACCGGGGACAGGAGGTTACGAGCAGTACTTC. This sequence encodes CASSPPGTGGYEQYF.

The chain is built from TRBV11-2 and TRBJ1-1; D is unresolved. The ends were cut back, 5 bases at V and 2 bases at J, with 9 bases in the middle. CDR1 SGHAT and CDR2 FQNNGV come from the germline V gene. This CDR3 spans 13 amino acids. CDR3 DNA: TGTGCCAGCAGCGGTTTTCGTAACACTGAAGCTTTCTTT. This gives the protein CASSGFRNTEAFF.

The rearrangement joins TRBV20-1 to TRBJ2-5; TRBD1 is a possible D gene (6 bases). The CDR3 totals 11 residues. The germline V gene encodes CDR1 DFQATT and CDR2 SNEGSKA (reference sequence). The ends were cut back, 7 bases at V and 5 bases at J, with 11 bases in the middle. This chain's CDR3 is CSVLTGETQYF. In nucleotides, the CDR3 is TGCAGTGTCCTAACAGGGGAGACCCAGTACTTC.

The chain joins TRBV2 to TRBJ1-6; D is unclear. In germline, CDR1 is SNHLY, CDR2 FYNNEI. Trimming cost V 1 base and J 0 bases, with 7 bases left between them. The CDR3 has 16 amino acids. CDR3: CASSEGGSSYNSPLHF. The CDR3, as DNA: TGTGCCAGCAGTGAAGGGGGTAGCTCCTATAATTCACCCCTCCACTTT. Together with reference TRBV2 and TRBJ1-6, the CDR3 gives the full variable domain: EPEVTQTPSHQVTQMGQEVILRCVPISNHLYFYWYRQILGQKVEFLVSFYNNEISEKSEIFDDQFSVERPDGSNFTLKIRSTKLEDSAMYFCASSEGGSSYNSPLHFGNGTRLTVT.

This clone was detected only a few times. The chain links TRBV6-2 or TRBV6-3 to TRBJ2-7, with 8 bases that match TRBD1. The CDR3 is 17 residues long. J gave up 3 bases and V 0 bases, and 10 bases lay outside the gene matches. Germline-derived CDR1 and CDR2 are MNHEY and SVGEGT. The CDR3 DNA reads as TGTGCCAGCAGTTACTCGATCCAGGGGGCACCGAACTACGAGCAGTACTTC. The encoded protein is CASSYSIQGAPNYEQYF.

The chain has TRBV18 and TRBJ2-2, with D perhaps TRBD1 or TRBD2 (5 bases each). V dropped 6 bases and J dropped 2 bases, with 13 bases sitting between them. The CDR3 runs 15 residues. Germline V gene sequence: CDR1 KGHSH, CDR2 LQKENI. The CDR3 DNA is TGTGCCAGCTCGCCCCGGGACGCTAACACCGGGGAGCTGTTTTTT. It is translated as CASSPRDANTGELFF.

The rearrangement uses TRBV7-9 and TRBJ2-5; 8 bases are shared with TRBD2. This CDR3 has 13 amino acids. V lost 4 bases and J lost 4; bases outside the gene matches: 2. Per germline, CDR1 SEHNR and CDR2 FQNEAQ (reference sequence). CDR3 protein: CASSYSGIETQYF. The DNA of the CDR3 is TGTGCCAGCAGCTATAGCGGGATAGAGACCCAGTACTTC.

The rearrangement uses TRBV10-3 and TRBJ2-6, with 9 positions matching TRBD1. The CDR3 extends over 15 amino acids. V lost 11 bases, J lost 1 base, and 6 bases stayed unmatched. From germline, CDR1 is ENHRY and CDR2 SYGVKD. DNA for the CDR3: TGTGCCCTCCAAGGGACAGGGTCTGGGGCCAACGTCCTGACTTTC. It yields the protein CALQGTGSGANVLTF.

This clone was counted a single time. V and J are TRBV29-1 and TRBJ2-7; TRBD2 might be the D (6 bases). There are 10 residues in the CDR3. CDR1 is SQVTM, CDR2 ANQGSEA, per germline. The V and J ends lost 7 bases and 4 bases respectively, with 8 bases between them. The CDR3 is CSAGGYEQYF. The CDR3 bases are TGCAGCGCTGGAGGGTACGAGCAGTACTTC.

CDR3 nucleotide sequence: TGTGCCACCCGAAGGACTAGCGGGAGTTACGAGCAGTACTTC. This gives the protein CATRRTSGSYEQYF. V gene TRBV28 combines with J gene TRBJ2-7; TRBD2 matches at 13 bases. Germline CDR1 MDHEN, CDR2 SYDVKM. The CDR3 extends over 14 amino acids. The V and J ends lost 10 bases and 4 bases, in that order; junction bases with no gene match: 7.

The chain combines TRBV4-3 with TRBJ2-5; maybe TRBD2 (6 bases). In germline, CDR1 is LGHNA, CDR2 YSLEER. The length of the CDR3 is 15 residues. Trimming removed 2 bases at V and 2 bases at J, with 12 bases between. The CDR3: CASSQNSGGQETQYF. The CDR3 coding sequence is TGCGCCAGCAGCCAAAATAGCGGAGGACAAGAGACCCAGTACTTC.

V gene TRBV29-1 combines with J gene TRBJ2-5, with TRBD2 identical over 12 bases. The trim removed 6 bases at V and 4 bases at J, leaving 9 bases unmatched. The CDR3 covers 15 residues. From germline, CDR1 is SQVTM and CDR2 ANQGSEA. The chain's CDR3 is CSVAGLAGGPETQYF. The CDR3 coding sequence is TGCAGCGTAGCGGGGCTAGCGGGAGGGCCAGAGACCCAGTACTTC.

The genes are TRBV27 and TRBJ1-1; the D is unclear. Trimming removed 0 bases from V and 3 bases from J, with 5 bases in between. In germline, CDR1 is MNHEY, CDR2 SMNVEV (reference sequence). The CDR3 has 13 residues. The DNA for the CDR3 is TGTGCCAGCAGTTTATCGGAGTACACTGAAGCTTTCTTT. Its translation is CASSLSEYTEAFF.

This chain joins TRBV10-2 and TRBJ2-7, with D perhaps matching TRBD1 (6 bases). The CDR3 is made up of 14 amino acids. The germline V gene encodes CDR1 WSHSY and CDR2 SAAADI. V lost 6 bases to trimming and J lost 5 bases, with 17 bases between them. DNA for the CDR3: TGCGCCAGCAGGCACCGGGACACGTCCCACGAGCAGTACTTC. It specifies CASRHRDTSHEQYF.

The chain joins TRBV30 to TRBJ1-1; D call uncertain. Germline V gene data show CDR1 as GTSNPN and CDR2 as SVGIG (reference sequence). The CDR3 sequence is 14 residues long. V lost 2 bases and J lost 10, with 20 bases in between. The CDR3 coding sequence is TGTGCCTGGAGTACGAAGGGAACAGTCGGCGGAGCTTTCTTT. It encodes CAWSTKGTVGGAFF.

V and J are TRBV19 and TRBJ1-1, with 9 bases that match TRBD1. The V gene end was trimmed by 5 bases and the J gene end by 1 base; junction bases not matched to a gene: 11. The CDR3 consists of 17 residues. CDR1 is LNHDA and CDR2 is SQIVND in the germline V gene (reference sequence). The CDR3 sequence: CASSPWTGAFANTEAFF. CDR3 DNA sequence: TGTGCCAGTAGTCCCTGGACAGGGGCTTTCGCGAACACTGAAGCTTTCTTT.

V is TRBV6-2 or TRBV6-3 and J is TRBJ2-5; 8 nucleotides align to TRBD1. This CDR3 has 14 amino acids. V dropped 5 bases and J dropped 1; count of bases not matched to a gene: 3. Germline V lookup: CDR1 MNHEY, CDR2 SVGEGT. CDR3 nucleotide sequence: TGTGCCAGCAGTGTGACAGGGGCCCAAGAGACCCAGTACTTC. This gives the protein CASSVTGAQETQYF.

The chain's CDR3 is CAISDGLSGRVYNEQFF. CDR3 sequence (DNA): TGTGCCATCAGTGATGGGCTAAGCGGGAGAGTATACAATGAGCAGTTCTTC. The chain carries TRBV10-3 and TRBJ2-1; TRBD2 matches 8 bases. Losses at the gene ends were 3 bases for V and 4 bases for J; bases not matched to a gene: 11. CDR1 and CDR2 (germline): ENHRY, SYGVKD. The CDR3 loop spans 17 amino acids.

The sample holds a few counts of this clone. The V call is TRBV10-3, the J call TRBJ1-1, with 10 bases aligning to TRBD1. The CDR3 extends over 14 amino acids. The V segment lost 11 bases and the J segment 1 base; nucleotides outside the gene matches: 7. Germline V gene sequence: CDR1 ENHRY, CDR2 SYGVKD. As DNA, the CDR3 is TGTGCCGTTGTCGGGGACAGGGGGAACACTGAAGCTTTCTTT. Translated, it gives CAVVGDRGNTEAFF.